This TCR beta chain was sequenced during a study of identical twins. Via MiXCR, TCRdb re-called the 5' RACE reads, giving one row per CDR3 protein. The profile shows around 530,000 distinct CDR3 sequences, 12% to 15% of them singletons. The CDR3 covers 15 residues. From germline, CDR1 is SGDLS and CDR2 YYNGEE. With 3 bases removed from V and 15 bases from J, the gap between germline ends came to 22 bases. Study-wide findings and caveats: These conclusions were based on statistical analysis (cross-sectional, not following the same donors). Memory repertoires lacked the insertion deficit that abundant cord blood beta clonotypes showed.

This clonotype has just a few counts. The antigen remains unidentified. The data also belong to a second study, concerning yellow fever vaccine responses in identical twins. Per that study: Reportedly, the response of twins' T cells to the vaccine seemed partly convergent, partly personalized.

This clonotype originated in a woman under 30 in good health. Sequenced input: CD4+ T cells sorted from blood. This chain uses TRBV9 with TRBJ1-6, with D maybe TRBD1 (5 bases). Written as DNA, the CDR3 is TGTGCCAGCAGCGGCACCGAGGCAGGGATTTTTCACCTCCACTTT. This codes for CASSGTEAGIFHLHF.